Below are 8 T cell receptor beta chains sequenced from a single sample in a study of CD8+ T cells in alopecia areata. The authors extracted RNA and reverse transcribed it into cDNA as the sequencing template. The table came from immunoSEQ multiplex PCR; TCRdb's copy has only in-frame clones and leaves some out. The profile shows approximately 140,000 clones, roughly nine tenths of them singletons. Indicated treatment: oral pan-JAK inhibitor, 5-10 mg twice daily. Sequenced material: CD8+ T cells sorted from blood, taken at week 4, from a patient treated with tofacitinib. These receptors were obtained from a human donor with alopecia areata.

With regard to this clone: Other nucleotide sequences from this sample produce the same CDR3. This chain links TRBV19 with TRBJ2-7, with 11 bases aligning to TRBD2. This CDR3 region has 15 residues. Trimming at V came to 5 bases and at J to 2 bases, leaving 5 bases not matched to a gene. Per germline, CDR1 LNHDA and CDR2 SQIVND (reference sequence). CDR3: CASSAGLAVTYEQYF. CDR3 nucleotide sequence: TGTGCCAGTAGTGCGGGACTAGCGGTGACCTACGAGCAGTACTTC.

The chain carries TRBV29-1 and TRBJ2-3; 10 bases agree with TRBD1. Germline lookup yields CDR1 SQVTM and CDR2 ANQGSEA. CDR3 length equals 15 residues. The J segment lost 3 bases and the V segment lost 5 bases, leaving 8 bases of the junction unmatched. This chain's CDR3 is CSVPLDRGETDTQYF. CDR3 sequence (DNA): TGCAGCGTTCCCCTGGACAGGGGGGAAACAGATACGCAGTATTTT.

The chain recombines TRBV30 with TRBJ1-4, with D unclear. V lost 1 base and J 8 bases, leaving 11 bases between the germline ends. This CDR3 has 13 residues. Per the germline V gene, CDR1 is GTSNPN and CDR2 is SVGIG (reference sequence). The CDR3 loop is CAWSEVQGEKLFF. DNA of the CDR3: TGTGCCTGGAGTGAAGTTCAAGGGGAAAAACTGTTTTTT. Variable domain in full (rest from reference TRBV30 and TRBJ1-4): SQTIHQWPATLVQPVGSPLSLECTVEGTSNPNLYWYRQAAGRGLQLLFYSVGIGQISSEVPQNLSASRPQDRQFILSSKKLLLSDSGFYLCAWSEVQGEKLFFGSGTQLSVL.

The CDR3 coding sequence is TGCAGCGTTGAAACCTCGGAGGGGGGGAGTGAAGCTTTCTTT. It codes for CSVETSEGGSEAFF. The chain has TRBV29-1 and TRBJ1-1; weak D call: TRBD1 (6 bases). This CDR3 region has 14 residues. The V and J ends lost 2 bases and 7 bases respectively, with 17 bases between them. Germline V CDR1 and CDR2: SQVTM, ANQGSEA.

CDR3 residues: CASGVPETQYF. Written as DNA, the CDR3 is TGTGCCAGCGGAGTCCCAGAGACCCAGTACTTC. The V gene is TRBV6-5, the J gene TRBJ2-5; no clear D. The CDR3 sequence is 11 residues long. The germline CDR1 and CDR2 sequences are MNHEY and SVGAGI. The V gene lost 8 bases and the J gene lost 4 bases, with 8 bases spanning the gap.

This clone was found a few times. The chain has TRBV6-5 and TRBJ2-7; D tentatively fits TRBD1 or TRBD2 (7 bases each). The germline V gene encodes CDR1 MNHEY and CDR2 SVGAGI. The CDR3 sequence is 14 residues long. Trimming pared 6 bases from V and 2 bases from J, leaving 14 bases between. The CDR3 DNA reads TGTGCCAGCAGCTCGACAGGGACTACCTACGAGCAGTACTTC. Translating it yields CASSSTGTTYEQYF.

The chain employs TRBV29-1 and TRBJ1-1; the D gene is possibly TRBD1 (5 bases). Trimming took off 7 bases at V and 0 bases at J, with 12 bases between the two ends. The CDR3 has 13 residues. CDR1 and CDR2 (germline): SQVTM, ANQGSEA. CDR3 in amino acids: CSAVDRLNTEAFF. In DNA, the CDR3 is TGCAGCGCCGTCGACAGATTGAACACTGAAGCTTTCTTT.

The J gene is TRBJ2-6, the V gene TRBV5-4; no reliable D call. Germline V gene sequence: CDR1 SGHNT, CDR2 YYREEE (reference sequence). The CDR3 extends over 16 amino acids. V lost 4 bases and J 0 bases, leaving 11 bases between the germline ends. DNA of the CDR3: TGTGCCAGCAGCAGTCTCGCGTTCTCTGGGGCCAACGTCCTGACTTTC. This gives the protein CASSSLAFSGANVLTF.